Shown below are 20 T cell receptor beta chains from a single sample sequenced in a study of CD8+ T cells in alopecia areata. RNA was isolated and reverse transcribed to cDNA, the sequencing template. Using immunoSEQ multiplex PCR, the repertoire was profiled, and TCRdb retains in-frame clones only, with some absent. The data contain about 180,000 clones, 63% of them seen just once; the ten biggest clones take up roughly 1.7%. Material: CD4+ T cells sorted from blood, obtained at week 0. Source of these receptors: a human donor with alopecia areata.

CDR3 loop: CATSRRESVAGADTQYF. The CDR3, as DNA: TGTGCCACCAGCAGAAGGGAGTCTGTAGCAGGTGCAGATACGCAGTATTTT. The J gene is TRBJ2-3, the V gene TRBV15, with a possible D match to TRBD2 (5 bases). V lost 2 bases, J lost 4 bases, and 19 bases lay in between. The length of the CDR3 is 17 residues. CDR1 and CDR2 from the germline V gene are LNHNV and YYDKDF (reference sequence).

The V call is TRBV30, the J call TRBJ2-6; unclear D gene. CDR1 is GTSNPN, CDR2 SVGIG, per germline (reference sequence). Deletions cut 5 bases from V and 0 bases from J, with 11 bases between. This CDR3 is 15 amino acids long. The CDR3 loop is CAWGSFFSGANVLTF. The CDR3 coding sequence is TGTGCCTGGGGATCCTTCTTCTCTGGGGCCAACGTCCTGACTTTC.

The rearrangement links TRBV4-3 to TRBJ1-2, with D possibly TRBD1 on 6 matching bases. The germline V gene encodes CDR1 LGHNA and CDR2 YSLEER. The V and J ends lost 2 bases and 2 bases respectively, with 12 bases between them. The CDR3 has 15 amino acids. CDR3 sequence reads: CASSQPTTGNYGYTF. The CDR3 region has the DNA TGCGCCAGCAGCCAACCCACTACAGGGAACTATGGCTACACCTTC.

This clone came up a few times. V gene TRBV30 combines with J gene TRBJ2-7, with 9 positions matching TRBD1. This CDR3 has 14 residues. CDR1 is GTSNPN and CDR2 is SVGIG in the germline V gene (reference sequence). Unmatched junction bases numbered 3, after V lost 3 bases and J lost 0 bases. The CDR3 here is CAWRGTGSSYEQYF. The CDR3 DNA reads as TGTGCCTGGAGGGGGACAGGGAGCTCCTACGAGCAGTACTTC.

This clone turned up a few times. In the same sample, other DNA sequences code for this CDR3. This chain links TRBV6-5 with TRBJ1-4; the match to TRBD1 covers 11 bases. In germline, CDR1 is MNHEY, CDR2 SVGAGI. The CDR3 sequence is 15 residues long. The V segment lost 2 bases and the J segment 7 bases; nucleotides outside the gene matches: 3. The DNA of the CDR3 is TGTGCCAGCAGTTACGGGGGGACAGGGGGTGAAAAACTGTTTTTT. Its protein is CASSYGGTGGEKLFF.

The gene calls are TRBV5-6 and TRBJ1-5; D is undetermined. Germline assignment: CDR1 SGHDT and CDR2 YYEEEE. V lost 1 base to trimming and J lost 3 bases, with 11 bases between them. The CDR3 totals 15 residues. DNA of the CDR3: TGTGCCAGCAGCTTGACCCCCCAGGCCAATCAGCCCCAGCATTTT. Translation: CASSLTPQANQPQHF.

The chain links TRBV18 to TRBJ1-2; 7 bases fit TRBD1. The CDR3 contains 14 residues. Losses at the gene ends were 2 bases for V and 3 bases for J; bases not matched to a gene: 3. Per the germline V gene, CDR1 is KGHSH and CDR2 is LQKENI. The DNA of the CDR3 is TGTGCCAGCTCACCAGTGCAGGGGGACTATGGCTACACCTTC. This sequence encodes CASSPVQGDYGYTF.

The rearrangement uses TRBV2 and TRBJ1-1; D perhaps matches TRBD1 (6 bases). The germline CDR1 and CDR2 sequences are SNHLY and FYNNEI. CDR3 size: 13 residues. Trimming took off 8 bases at V and 1 base at J, with 11 bases between the two ends. CDR3 sequence: CASGKDRNTEAFF. CDR3 DNA: TGTGCCAGCGGGAAGGACAGGAACACTGAAGCTTTCTTT.

A few counts support this clone. The gene calls are TRBV29-1 and TRBJ2-7, with 7 bases that match TRBD1. The CDR3 runs to 14 residues. The germline V gene encodes CDR1 SQVTM and CDR2 ANQGSEA. The trim removed 5 bases at V and 0 bases at J, leaving 7 bases unmatched. CDR3 region: CSVRPQGDSYEQYF. The CDR3 nucleotides read TGCAGCGTTCGACCGCAGGGGGACTCCTACGAGCAGTACTTC.

The rearrangement uses TRBV19 and TRBJ1-2; D possibly corresponds to TRBD1 (5 bases). Germline CDR1 and CDR2: LNHDA and SQIVND (reference sequence). The CDR3 is made up of 12 amino acids. Deletions cut 4 bases from V and 7 bases from J, with 10 bases between. Here the CDR3 DNA reads TGTGCCAGTAGTACAGGGTCGCGTGGCTACACCTTC. As protein: CASSTGSRGYTF.

This sequence joins TRBV27 and TRBJ1-2; D is perhaps TRBD1 (5 bases). V dropped 6 bases and J dropped 2 bases, with 10 bases sitting between them. This CDR3 comprises 13 residues. The V gene's germline CDR1 is MNHEY and CDR2 SMNVEV (reference sequence). The CDR3 sequence: CASSGTANYGYTF. As DNA, the CDR3 is TGTGCCAGCAGCGGGACGGCGAACTATGGCTACACCTTC.

This chain connects TRBV15 to TRBJ1-5; D is undetermined. The V and J ends lost 0 bases and 9 bases respectively, with 12 bases between them. CDR1 and CDR2 (germline): LNHNV, YYDKDF (reference sequence). This CDR3 contains 14 residues. The CDR3 spells CATSRDRSQGPQHF. The CDR3 region has the DNA TGTGCCACCAGCAGAGATCGATCCCAAGGGCCCCAGCATTTT.

This chain joins TRBV7-2 and TRBJ1-2, with D unclear. Trimming left V 5 bases short and J 2 bases short, with 18 bases between. This CDR3 has 16 residues. CDR1 SGHTA and CDR2 FQGNSA come from the germline V gene. CDR3 loop: CASSQTGSRANYGYTF. The CDR3 DNA reads TGTGCCAGCAGCCAAACGGGCAGTCGGGCCAACTATGGCTACACCTTC.

The chain recombines TRBV30 with TRBJ2-1; maybe TRBD1 (5 bases). Trimming pared 3 bases from V and 1 base from J, leaving 16 bases between. The CDR3 spans 16 residues. The V gene's germline CDR1 is GTSNPN and CDR2 SVGIG (reference sequence). The CDR3 bases are TGTGCCTGGAGACACCCAAACAGGCTATCCTACAATGAGCAGTTCTTC. Translation: CAWRHPNRLSYNEQFF.

The rearrangement links TRBV11-3 to TRBJ1-4; 8 bases agree with TRBD1. CDR3 size: 16 residues. The germline V gene encodes CDR1 SGHNT and CDR2 YENEEA. V was clipped by 5 bases and J by 3 bases; unmatched bases: 8. As DNA, the CDR3 is TGTGCCAGCAGCCCCCAAGGGACAGGACCTAATGAAAAACTGTTTTTT. Amino acids: CASSPQGTGPNEKLFF.

This clone was counted between two and nine times. Here the CDR3 DNA reads TGTGCCAGCACCCCTCTAGCGGGGCCCTACAATGAGCAGTTCTTC. This encodes CASTPLAGPYNEQFF. This rearrangement joins TRBV7-2 to TRBJ2-1; 9 bases agree with TRBD2. J lost 2 bases, V lost 7 bases, and 6 bases had no gene match. Germline CDR1 and CDR2: SGHTA and FQGNSA. CDR3 length equals 15 residues. Supplemented by reference TRBV7-2 and TRBJ2-1, the full variable domain reads GAGVSQSPSNKVTEKGKDVELRCDPISGHTALYWYRQSLGQGLEFLIYFQGNSAPDKSGLPSDRFSAERTGGSVSTLTIQRTQQEDSAVYLCASTPLAGPYNEQFFGPGTRLTVL.

The CDR3 loop reads CASSKVPSGGAVETQYF. The CDR3 DNA reads as TGTGCCAGCAGCAAAGTACCGAGCGGGGGGGCCGTCGAGACCCAGTACTTC. V and J are TRBV21-1 and TRBJ2-5; TRBD2 is taken as the D call from the table, unchecked against the DNA. TRBV21-1 is listed as a pseudogene. The length of the CDR3 is 17 residues.

This clone was detected a few times. The chain couples TRBV29-1 to TRBJ1-1, with 7 bases matching TRBD1. V gave up 2 bases and J gave up 7 bases; unmatched junction bases: 7. This CDR3 spans 13 amino acids. Germline V lookup: CDR1 SQVTM, CDR2 ANQGSEA. CDR3 sequence (DNA): TGCAGCGTTGAAAATAAGGGGGCCCATGAAGCTTTCTTT. This encodes CSVENKGAHEAFF.

The chain links TRBV5-1 to TRBJ2-2; no firm D call. This CDR3 is built from 14 residues. Trimming shortened V by 0 bases and J by 4 bases, and 7 bases separated the two germline ends. Germline V gene lookup returns CDR1 SGHRS and CDR2 YFSETQ. This CDR3 is CASSLELGTGELFF. In DNA, the CDR3 is TGCGCCAGCAGCTTGGAACTGGGCACCGGGGAGCTGTTTTTT.

By share, this clone ranks as medium-sized. The DNA for the CDR3 is TGTGCCACCCCGACCAGGGGAGCTGGGGCCAACGTCCTGACTTTC. The encoded protein is CATPTRGAGANVLTF. The chain couples TRBV10-3 to TRBJ2-6; a weak D match, TRBD1 (6 bases). V lost 10 bases and J 2 bases, leaving 15 bases between the germline ends. CDR3 size: 15 residues. Germline V lookup: CDR1 ENHRY, CDR2 SYGVKD.